This passage covers 12 T cell receptor beta chains from one sample sequenced in a study of shared clonotypes between healthy human individuals. Using immunoSEQ multiplex PCR, the repertoire was profiled, and TCRdb retains in-frame clones only, with some absent. The sample has 1.5 million to 2.5 million clones, around 96% seen once. Naivety among CD8 cells was defined by CD45RO negativity and positive CCR7 selection, thereby excluding terminally differentiated effector memory CD45RA+ cells. Sequencing input: naive CD8+ T cells sorted from blood. The receptors originated from a man aged 18-30 years in good health.

Worth noting for this clone: The same CDR3 arises from other DNA sequences in this sample as well. This chain connects TRBV7-9 to TRBJ2-7, with no clear D. The germline V gene has CDR1 SEHNR and CDR2 FQNEAQ (reference sequence). V lost 3 bases, J lost 4 bases, and 7 bases lay in between. The CDR3 sequence is 12 residues long. CDR3 amino acids: CASSFGVYEQYF. The CDR3 region has the DNA TGTGCCAGCAGCTTTGGGGTGTACGAGCAGTACTTC.

The CDR3 DNA is TGTGCCAGCAGCTCAAACATGGGTAGCAATCAGCCCCAGCATTTT. Translation: CASSSNMGSNQPQHF. V is TRBV11-2 and J is TRBJ1-5; D not resolved. The CDR3 loop spans 15 amino acids. Germline-derived CDR1 and CDR2 are SGHAT and FQNNGV. The V end was cut by 4 bases, the J end by 0 bases, with 10 bases between.

The chain uses TRBV11-2 and TRBJ2-7, with TRBD2 as a possible D gene (6 bases). This CDR3 region has 13 residues. V lost 7 bases and J 5 bases, leaving 15 bases between the germline ends. Germline loops: CDR1 SGHAT, CDR2 FQNNGV. In nucleotides, the CDR3 is TGTGCCAGCACCCCGGGGGAGGAAAACGAGCAGTACTTC. This translates into CASTPGEENEQYF.

The genes are TRBV7-9 and TRBJ2-7; TRBD1 agrees at 11 bases. Germline V gene data show CDR1 as SEHNR and CDR2 as FQNEAQ (reference sequence). V gave up 5 bases and J gave up 4 bases; unmatched junction bases: 10. The CDR3 spans 16 residues. The CDR3 region is CASSGRPGQGEYEQYF. CDR3 bases: TGTGCCAGCAGCGGCAGACCGGGACAGGGGGAATACGAGCAGTACTTC.

V and J are TRBV19 and TRBJ1-4, with D possibly matching TRBD1 (6 bases). Trimming took off 5 bases at V and 7 bases at J, with 17 bases between the two ends. There are 15 residues in the CDR3. Germline assignment: CDR1 LNHDA and CDR2 SQIVND (reference sequence). CDR3 DNA: TGTGCCAGTAGTGTTACAGGGTATCAGGGTGAAAAACTGTTTTTT. Amino acids: CASSVTGYQGEKLFF. Supplemented by reference TRBV19 and TRBJ1-4, the full variable domain reads DGGITQSPKYLFRKEGQNVTLSCEQNLNHDAMYWYRQDPGQGLRLIYYSQIVNDFQKGDIAEGYSVSREKKESFPLTVTSAQKNPTAFYLCASSVTGYQGEKLFFGSGTQLSVL.

V is TRBV4-3 and J is TRBJ1-1; D remains ambiguous. The germline V gene has CDR1 LGHNA and CDR2 YSLEER. The CDR3 is 14 residues long. V lost 0 bases and J lost 6, with 11 bases in between. DNA of the CDR3: TGCGCCAGCAGCCAAGAGATGGGATGGGCTGAAGCTTTCTTT. Its translation is CASSQEMGWAEAFF.

This chain uses TRBV4-1 with TRBJ2-3, with D unclear. CDR1 is MGHRA and CDR2 is YSYEKL in the germline V gene. The CDR3 totals 14 residues. V was trimmed by 5 bases and J by 3 bases, leaving 12 bases between them. The CDR3 DNA reads as TGCGCCAGCAGCGCCTCGGAGCTGACAGATACGCAGTATTTT. This sequence encodes CASSASELTDTQYF.

This clone was detected once. The chain links TRBV9 to TRBJ2-1; TRBD2 aligns across 12 bases. The germline CDR1 and CDR2 sequences are SGDLS and YYNGEE. Germline trimming cut 4 bases from V and 7 bases from J; bases unmatched to any gene: 9. This CDR3 spans 16 amino acids. The CDR3 here is CASSMTSGRSGNEQFF. The CDR3 DNA follows: TGTGCCAGCAGCATGACTAGCGGGAGATCGGGTAATGAGCAGTTCTTC.

Remarks on this clone: Sequence at one end of the junction differs from germline and may be a read error. The V gene is TRBV4-1, the J gene TRBJ2-5; 7 bases are a match to TRBD2. Germline CDR1 MGHRA, CDR2 YSYEKL. CDR3 size: 16 residues. Here the CDR3 DNA reads TGCGCCAGCAGTCAAGAACTGACTAGCCTGAGGGAGACCCAGTACTTC. Encoded protein: CASSQELTSLRETQYF.

This rearrangement joins TRBV6-5 to TRBJ2-2; perhaps TRBD1 as D (5 bases). V gave up 2 bases and J gave up 3 bases, with 13 bases separating them. From germline, CDR1 is MNHEY and CDR2 SVGAGI. The CDR3 has 16 amino acids. CDR3 bases: TGTGCCAGCAGTTACAGGCCAGGGTGGGACACCGGGGAGCTGTTTTTT. It codes for CASSYRPGWDTGELFF.

The chain is built from TRBV9 and TRBJ2-7; TRBD2 matches 7 bases. The CDR3 length is 15 residues. The junction had 7 bases not matched to a gene; V was cut back by 3 bases and J by 1 base. The V gene's germline CDR1 is SGDLS and CDR2 YYNGEE. The CDR3 nucleotides read TGTGCCAGCAGCGCAGGGACTAACCCATCCTACGAGCAGTACTTC. This codes for CASSAGTNPSYEQYF.

This chain joins TRBV25-1 and TRBJ2-7; 8 positions agree with TRBD2. This CDR3 region has 17 residues. V lost 0 bases to trimming and J lost 7 bases; unmatched junction nucleotides: 14. The V gene's germline CDR1 is MGHDK and CDR2 SYGVNS. The CDR3: CASSEYPFSGGPGEQYF. The CDR3 region has the DNA TGTGCCAGCAGTGAATACCCCTTTTCGGGGGGGCCAGGGGAGCAGTACTTC.